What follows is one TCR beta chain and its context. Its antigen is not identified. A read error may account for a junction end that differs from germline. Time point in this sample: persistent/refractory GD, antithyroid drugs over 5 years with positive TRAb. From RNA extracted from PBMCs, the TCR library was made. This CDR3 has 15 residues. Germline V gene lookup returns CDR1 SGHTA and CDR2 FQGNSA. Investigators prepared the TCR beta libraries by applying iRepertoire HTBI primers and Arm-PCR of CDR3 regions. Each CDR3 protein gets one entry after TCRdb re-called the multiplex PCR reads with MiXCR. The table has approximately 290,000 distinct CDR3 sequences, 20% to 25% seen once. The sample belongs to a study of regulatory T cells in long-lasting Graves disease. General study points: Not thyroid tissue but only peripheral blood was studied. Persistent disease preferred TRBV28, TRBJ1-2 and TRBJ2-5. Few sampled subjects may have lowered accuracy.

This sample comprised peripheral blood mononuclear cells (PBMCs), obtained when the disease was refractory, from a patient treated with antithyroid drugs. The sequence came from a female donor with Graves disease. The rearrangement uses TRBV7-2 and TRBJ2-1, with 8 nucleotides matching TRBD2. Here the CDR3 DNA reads TGTGCCAGCACCTTAGCGGGGCTCTCCTACAATGAGCAGTTCTTC. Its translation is CASTLAGLSYNEQFF.